A single TCR beta chain is shown here with its context. What it binds is not known. The V and J ends lost 2 bases and 4 bases respectively, with 9 bases between them. The CDR3 spans 13 residues. From germline, CDR1 is SGHRS and CDR2 YFSETQ. The data stem from a study of OX40 agonist ivuxolimab in advanced cancers. Study-wide results and limits: Low normalized clonal expansion also occurred in some nonresponding patients.

Clones were sequenced by immunoSEQ multiplex PCR, and TCRdb holds only the in-frame ones, with some missing. The sample records 60,000 to 65,000 clones, roughly nine tenths being singletons. The chain joins TRBV5-1 to TRBJ1-2; D gene ambiguous. Specimen: CD4+ or CD8+ T cells sorted from blood, collected in a trial of the OX40 agonist ivuxolimab. The clonotype was recovered from an adult with an advanced solid tumor such as melanoma, head and neck, liver or kidney cancer. This CDR3 reads CASSFSPFYGYTF. CDR3 nucleotides: TGCGCCAGCAGCTTTTCTCCATTCTATGGCTACACCTTC. The whole variable domain, filled in from reference TRBV5-1 and TRBJ1-2, reads KAGVTQTPRYLIKTRGQQVTLSCSPISGHRSVSWYQQTPGQGLQFLFEYFSETQRNKGNFPGRFSGRQFSNSRSEMNVSTLELGDSALYLCASSFSPFYGYTFGSGTRLTVV.